This T cell receptor beta chain was captured by sequencing in a study of blood T cell repertoires in COVID-19. About the study: Samples came from the United States, Italy and Spain, spanning acute and convalescent COVID-19. The analysed material was cDNA or gDNA that came from T cells, B-cell-depleted T cells, or PBMCs.

This clone was counted between two and nine times. Germline-derived CDR1 and CDR2 are SEHNR and FQNEAQ (reference sequence). V was cut by 0 bases and J by 6 bases, with 12 bases left in between. The CDR3 contains 15 residues. In the authors' workflow: For nucleated cells, counts were estimated from reference gene primer amplification. Here immunoSEQ multiplex PCR was the method, and the copy in TCRdb shows in-frame clones only, minus some. V, J and clone size were drawn from that table, and D and trimming were deduced from the DNA. The sample includes 89,000 or so clones, 70% to 85% of them seen just once.

The sample was peripheral blood. The chain uses TRBV7-9 and TRBJ1-5; weak D call: TRBD1 (5 bases). The receptor was derived from a human donor in a cohort sampled during active COVID-19. The CDR3 DNA is TGTGCCAGCAGCTTAGCATCAGGGTTAGGTCAGCCCCAGCATTTT. Protein sequence: CASSLASGLGQPQHF. Filled out from reference TRBV7-9 and TRBJ1-5, the complete variable domain reads DTGVSQNPRHKITKRGQNVTFRCDPISEHNRLYWYRQTLGQGPEFLTYFQNEAQLEKSRLLSDRFSAERPKGSFSTLEIQRTEQGDSAMYLCASSLASGLGQPQHFGDGTRLSIL.